This TCR beta chain came from a study of CD8+ T cells in alopecia areata. Looking at the study overall: Patients received oral tofacitinib, 5 to 10 mg twice daily, for moderate-to-severe alopecia areata. Treatment with tofacitinib (6 to 18 months) was followed by 6 months off drug.

Following extraction, RNA underwent reverse transcription to cDNA, which served as the sequencing template. TCRdb's table, derived via immunoSEQ multiplex PCR, lists solely in-frame clones and lacks some. The sample has around 300,000 clones, 50% to 75% seen once. The CDR3 extends over 11 amino acids. Trimming shortened V by 1 base and J by 4 bases, and 4 bases separated the two germline ends. In germline, CDR1 is GTSNPN, CDR2 SVGIG (reference sequence). The treatment is: oral pan-JAK inhibitor, 5-10 mg twice daily. Sampling of alopecia areata patients yielded lesional scalp punch biopsies as well as peripheral blood. Both CD4+ and CD8+ T cells were separated by sorting PBMCs.

The receptor was derived from a human donor with alopecia areata. The source material was CD4+ T cells sorted from blood, sampled at approximately week 51, from a patient treated with tofacitinib. The chain has TRBV30 and TRBJ1-1; D gene unclear. CDR3 region: CAWSGVTEAFF. CDR3 bases: TGTGCCTGGAGTGGGGTCACTGAAGCTTTCTTT.